This T cell receptor (beta chain) derives from a study of blood T cell repertoires in COVID-19. This clone was seen once. V lost 5 bases to trimming and J lost 0 bases; unmatched junction nucleotides: 6. CDR3 length: 15 residues. Germline V CDR1 and CDR2: MNHEY, SVGAGI. As originally analysed: Estimation of nucleated cell counts was performed using reference gene primer amplification. Generated by immunoSEQ multiplex PCR, the TCRdb table keeps only in-frame clones and is missing some. V, J and clone size reflect that table, while D and trimming were determined from the DNA. The table lists under 100,000 clones, about 80% of them singletons.

The sample was peripheral blood. The rearrangement uses TRBV6-5 and TRBJ2-7, with TRBD2 matching 8 bases. The clonotype was recovered from a woman between 40 and 55 years old with active or convalescent COVID-19. This chain's CDR3 is CASSPSGGRSYEQYF. In DNA, the CDR3 is TGTGCCAGCAGTCCCTCGGGAGGGCGCTCCTACGAGCAGTACTTC.